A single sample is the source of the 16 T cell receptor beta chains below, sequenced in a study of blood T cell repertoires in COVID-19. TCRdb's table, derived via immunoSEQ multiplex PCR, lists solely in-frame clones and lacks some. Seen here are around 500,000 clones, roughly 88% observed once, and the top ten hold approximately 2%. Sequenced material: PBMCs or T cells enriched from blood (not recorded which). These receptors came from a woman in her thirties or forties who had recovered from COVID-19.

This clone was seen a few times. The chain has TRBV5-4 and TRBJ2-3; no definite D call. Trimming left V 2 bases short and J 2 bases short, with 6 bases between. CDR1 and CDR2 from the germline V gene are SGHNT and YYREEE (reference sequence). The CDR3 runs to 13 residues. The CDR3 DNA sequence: TGTGCCAGCAGCTTAGAGTTCACAGATACGCAGTATTTT. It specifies CASSLEFTDTQYF. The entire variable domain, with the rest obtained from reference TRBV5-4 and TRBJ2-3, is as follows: ETGVTQSPTHLIKTRGQQVTLRCSSQSGHNTVSWYQQALGQGPQFIFQYYREEENGRGNFPPRFSGLQFPNYSSELNVNALELDDSALYLCASSLEFTDTQYFGPGTRLTVL.

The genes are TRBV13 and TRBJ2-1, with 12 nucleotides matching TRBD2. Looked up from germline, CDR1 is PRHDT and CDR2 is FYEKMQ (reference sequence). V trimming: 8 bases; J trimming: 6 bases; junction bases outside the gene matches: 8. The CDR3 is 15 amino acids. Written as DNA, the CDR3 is TGTGCCAGCCGAGGACTAGCGGGAACGCGCAATGAGCAGTTCTTC. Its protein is CASRGLAGTRNEQFF.

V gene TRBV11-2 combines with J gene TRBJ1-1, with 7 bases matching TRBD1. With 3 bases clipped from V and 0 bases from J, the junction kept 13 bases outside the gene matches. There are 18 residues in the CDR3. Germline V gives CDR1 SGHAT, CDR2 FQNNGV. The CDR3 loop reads CASSFLTPGQIMNTEAFF. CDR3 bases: TGTGCCAGCAGCTTTCTGACCCCGGGACAGATAATGAACACTGAAGCTTTCTTT.

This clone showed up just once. The CDR3 DNA is TGTGCCAGCAGCATCGGGACAGTCGCGACCTACGAGCAGTACTTC. Protein product: CASSIGTVATYEQYF. The J gene is TRBJ2-7, the V gene TRBV27; 7 positions match TRBD1. CDR1 MNHEY and CDR2 SMNVEV come from the germline V gene (reference sequence). This CDR3 spans 15 amino acids. The V gene end was trimmed by 6 bases and the J gene end by 2 bases; junction bases not matched to a gene: 10.

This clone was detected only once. This CDR3 reads CASSLEAVRNSPLHF. The CDR3 nucleotides read TGTGCCAGCTCTTTAGAGGCGGTTCGCAATTCACCCCTCCACTTT. This rearrangement joins TRBV27 to TRBJ1-6; D not resolved. Germline V gene lookup returns CDR1 MNHEY and CDR2 SMNVEV (reference sequence). The CDR3 covers 15 residues. Trimming took 8 bases from V and 7 from J, leaving 18 bases between them.

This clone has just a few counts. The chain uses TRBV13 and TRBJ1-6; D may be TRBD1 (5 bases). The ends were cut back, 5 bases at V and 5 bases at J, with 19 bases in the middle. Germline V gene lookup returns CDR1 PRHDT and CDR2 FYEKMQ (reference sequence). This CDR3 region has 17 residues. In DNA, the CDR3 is TGTGCCAGCAGCCCCGTGGCAGAAGGGGTCCATAATTCACCCCTCCACTTT. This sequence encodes CASSPVAEGVHNSPLHF. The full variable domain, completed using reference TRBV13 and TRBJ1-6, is AAGVIQSPRHLIKEKRETATLKCYPIPRHDTVYWYQQGPGQDPQFLISFYEKMQSDKGSIPDRFSAQQFSDYHSELNMSSLELGDSALYFCASSPVAEGVHNSPLHFGNGTRLTVT.

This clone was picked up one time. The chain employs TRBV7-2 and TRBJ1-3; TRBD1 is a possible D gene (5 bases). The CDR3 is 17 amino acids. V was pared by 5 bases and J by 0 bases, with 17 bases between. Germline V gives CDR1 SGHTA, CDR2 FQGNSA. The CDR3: CASSHPNGAPSGNTIYF. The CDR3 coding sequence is TGTGCCAGCAGCCACCCGAATGGGGCCCCCTCTGGAAACACCATATATTTT.

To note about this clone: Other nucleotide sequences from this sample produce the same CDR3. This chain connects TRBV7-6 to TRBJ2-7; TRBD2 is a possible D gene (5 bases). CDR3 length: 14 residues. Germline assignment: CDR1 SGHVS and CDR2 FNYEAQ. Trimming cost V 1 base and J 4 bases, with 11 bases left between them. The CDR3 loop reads CASSLDAGPYEQYF. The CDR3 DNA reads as TGTGCCAGCAGCTTAGACGCGGGCCCGTACGAGCAGTACTTC. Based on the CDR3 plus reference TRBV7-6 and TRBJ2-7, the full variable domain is GAGVSQSPRYKVTKRGQDVALRCDPISGHVSLYWYRQALGQGPEFLTYFNYEAQQDKSGLPNDRFSAERPEGSISTLTIQRTEQRDSAMYRCASSLDAGPYEQYFGPGTRLTVT.

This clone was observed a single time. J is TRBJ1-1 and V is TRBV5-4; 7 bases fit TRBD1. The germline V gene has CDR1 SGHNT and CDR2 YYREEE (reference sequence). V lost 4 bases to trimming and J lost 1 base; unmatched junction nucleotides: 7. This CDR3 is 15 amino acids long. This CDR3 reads CASSGTAKGNTEAFF. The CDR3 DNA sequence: TGTGCCAGCAGCGGGACAGCAAAAGGGAACACTGAAGCTTTCTTT.

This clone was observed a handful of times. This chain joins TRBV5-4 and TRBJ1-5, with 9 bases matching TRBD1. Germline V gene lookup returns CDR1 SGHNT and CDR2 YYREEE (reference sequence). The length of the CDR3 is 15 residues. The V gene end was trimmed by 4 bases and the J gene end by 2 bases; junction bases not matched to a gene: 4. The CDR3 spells CASSNRDRGNQPQHF. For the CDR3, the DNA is TGTGCCAGCAGCAACCGGGACAGGGGCAATCAGCCCCAGCATTTT.

The CDR3 DNA follows: TGTGCCAGCAGTCTCCGATACAGGGACACCGGGGAGCTGTTTTTT. It is translated as CASSLRYRDTGELFF. The gene calls are TRBV27 and TRBJ2-2, with D maybe TRBD1 (6 bases). The CDR3 has 15 residues. Germline V lookup: CDR1 MNHEY, CDR2 SMNVEV (reference sequence). V was cut by 5 bases and J by 3 bases, with 13 bases left in between.

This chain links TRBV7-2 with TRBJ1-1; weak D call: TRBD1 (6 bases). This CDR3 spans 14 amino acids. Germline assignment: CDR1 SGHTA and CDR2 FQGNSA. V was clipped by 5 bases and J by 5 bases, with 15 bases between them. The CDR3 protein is CASSPHRDWTEAFF. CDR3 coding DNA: TGTGCCAGCAGCCCCCACAGGGATTGGACTGAAGCTTTCTTT.

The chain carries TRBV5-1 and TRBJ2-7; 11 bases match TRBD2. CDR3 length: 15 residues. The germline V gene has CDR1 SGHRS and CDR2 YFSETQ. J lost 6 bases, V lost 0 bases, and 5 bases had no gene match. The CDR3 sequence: CASSLDTSGSSEQYF. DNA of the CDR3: TGCGCCAGCAGCTTGGACACTAGCGGGAGTAGCGAGCAGTACTTC.

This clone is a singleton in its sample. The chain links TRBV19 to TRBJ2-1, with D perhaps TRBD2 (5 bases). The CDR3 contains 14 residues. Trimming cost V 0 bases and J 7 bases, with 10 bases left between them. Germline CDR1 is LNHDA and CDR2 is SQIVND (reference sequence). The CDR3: CASSIDQRRNEQFF. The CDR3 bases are TGTGCCAGTAGTATAGATCAAAGGAGGAATGAGCAGTTCTTC.

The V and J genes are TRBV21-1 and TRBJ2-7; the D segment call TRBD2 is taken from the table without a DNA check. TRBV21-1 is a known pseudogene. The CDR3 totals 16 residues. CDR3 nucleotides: TGTGCCAGCAGCAAAGAGGAGAGGAACACCTCCTACGAGCAGTACTTC. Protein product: CASSKEERNTSYEQYF.

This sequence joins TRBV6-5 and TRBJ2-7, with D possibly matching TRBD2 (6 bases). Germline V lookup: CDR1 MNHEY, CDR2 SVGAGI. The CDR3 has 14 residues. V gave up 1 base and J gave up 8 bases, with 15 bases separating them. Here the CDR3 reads CASSYYGGNMQQYF. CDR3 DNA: TGTGCCAGCAGTTACTATGGGGGGAACATGCAGCAGTACTTC.